This T cell receptor beta chain appears in the sequencing data of a study of T cell responses to AZD1222 COVID-19 vaccine. The V end was cut by 5 bases, the J end by 4 bases, with 14 bases between. The CDR3 spans 14 residues. Germline V gene sequence: CDR1 SGHVS, CDR2 FQNEAQ. The method was immunoSEQ multiplex PCR; TCRdb's version includes in-frame clones alone and lacks a portion of them. This sample has 180,000 or so clones; approximately 91% occur once, and the top ten carry about 1.9%. In regard to this clone: Antigen unknown.

Findings and limits, study-wide: Regions left unmutated in variants are reportedly the target of nearly half of spike-specific TCRs. No day 14 peak samples; only post-peak repertoires were characterized. The donor group comprised mostly white British people and more females; the analysis possibly underestimated clonal diversity. The number of AZD1222 recipients seropositive at baseline was only 5 to 7.

This sequence joins TRBV7-8 and TRBJ1-2; D uncertain. The TCR was taken from an adult who received the AZD1222 COVID-19 vaccine. The material sequenced was peripheral blood, taken 28 days after the second AZD1222 dose. The CDR3 sequence is CASSHGRGSYGYTF. In nucleotides, the CDR3 is TGTGCCAGCAGCCACGGACGCGGTAGCTATGGCTACACCTTC.